Listed here is a single T cell receptor (beta chain). The data originate from a study of blood T cell repertoires in COVID-19. About the study: The analysed material was cDNA or gDNA that came from T cells, B-cell-depleted T cells, or PBMCs.

Seattle-derived patients entered the study during active infection and were followed longitudinally. Study processing details: It was from reference gene primer amplification that nucleated cell counts were estimated. TCRdb's table, derived via immunoSEQ multiplex PCR, lists solely in-frame clones and lacks some. That table gives V, J and clone size, and the DNA gave D and trimming. Among about 130,000 clones, more than 70% were seen once, and the ten largest hold 3.2%. Material: peripheral blood. The receptor comes from a woman older than 75 with COVID-19, enrolled during active disease.

The CDR3 nucleotides are TGTGCCAGCAGCTTCATGAACACTGAAGCTTTCTTT. Translated: CASSFMNTEAFF. The chain uses TRBV7-2 and TRBJ1-1, with unresolved D. Trimming cost V 3 bases and J 0 bases, with 2 bases left between them. In germline, CDR1 is SGHTA, CDR2 FQGNSA. The CDR3 runs to 12 residues.